This T cell receptor (beta chain) was identified during a study of T-cell reconstitution after alpha-beta-depleted transplantation in children. This CDR3 is 15 amino acids long. Trimming removed 10 bases from V and 5 bases from J, with 21 bases in between. The germline gives CDR1 SEHNR, CDR2 FQNEAQ (reference sequence). Study conclusions and caveats: Newly made T cells mostly supplied T-cell counts and diversity one year after transplant.

Unique molecular identifiers tagged the TCRbeta library. A single record per CDR3 protein comes from TCRdb applying MiXCR to the PCR reads. The repertoire includes approximately 520,000 distinct CDR3 sequences, approximately 10% of them detected once, and 12% to 15% sits in the top ten. With respect to this clonotype: Its antigen is not identified.

Here the sequenced sample was PBMCs, mostly from graft donor cells, taken 180 days after TCRalphabeta/CD19-depleted stem cell transplant. The clonotype originates from a female patient between 2 and 15 years old who had a stem cell transplant for aplastic anemia, so the T cells may come from the graft donor. The rearrangement links TRBV7-9 to TRBJ2-1; D perhaps matches TRBD2 (5 bases). CDR3 DNA sequence: TGTGCCACCACACGACTAACACTCACCAACAATGAGCAGTTCTTC. Protein sequence: CATTRLTLTNNEQFF.